Listed below are T cell receptor beta chains from one sample, sequenced in a study of blood T cell repertoires in COVID-19. Sequenced by immunoSEQ multiplex PCR; TCRdb stores in-frame clones only, minus some. In the table there are over 200,000 clones, less than 90% of which are singletons. The specimen sequenced was PBMCs or T cells enriched from blood (not recorded which). These receptors originate from a woman aged 35 to 49 who had recovered from COVID-19. CDR3s include the opening cysteine and the closing phenylalanine or tryptophan. The order of the fields is clone size, V gene, D gene, J gene, CDR3 DNA, CDR3 protein. A D gene is named only where the DNA matches it firmly. Not all rows give a size; the values are once, few, many and, for expanded clones, a class.

clone_size: -
v_call: TRBV21-1
d_call: -
j_call: TRBJ1-5
cdr3_nt: TGTGCCAGCAGCAAAGAAGCTAATAGCAATCAGCCCCAGCATTTT
cdr3_aa: CASSKEANSNQPQHF

clone_size: -
v_call: TRBV6-6
d_call: TRBD2
j_call: TRBJ2-5
cdr3_nt: TGTGCCAGCAGCGGACTAGCGGGAGTGGAGACCCAGTACTTC
cdr3_aa: CASSGLAGVETQYF

clone_size: -
v_call: TRBV20-1
d_call: -
j_call: TRBJ2-1
cdr3_nt: TGCAGTGCCCCCGTCGAGGATGAGCAGTTCTTC
cdr3_aa: CSAPVEDEQFF

clone_size: -
v_call: TRBV28
d_call: -
j_call: TRBJ1-1
cdr3_nt: TGTGCCAGCAGTTATACAGGGGAAGCTTTCTTT
cdr3_aa: CASSYTGEAFF

clone_size: -
v_call: TRBV24-1
d_call: -
j_call: TRBJ2-2
cdr3_nt: TGTGCCACCAGTTCCAGGAACACCGGGGAGCTGTTTTTT
cdr3_aa: CATSSRNTGELFF

clone_size: -
v_call: TRBV7-8
d_call: -
j_call: TRBJ2-2
cdr3_nt: TGTGCCAGCAGCTTAAGTAGCGCCTCGAACACCGGGGAGCTGTTTTTT
cdr3_aa: CASSLSSASNTGELFF

clone_size: -
v_call: TRBV19
d_call: -
j_call: TRBJ1-5
cdr3_nt: TGTGCCAGTAGTATCCTCTCGCGGTATGATAGCAATCAGCCCCAGCATTTT
cdr3_aa: CASSILSRYDSNQPQHF

clone_size: -
v_call: TRBV7-9
d_call: TRBD2
j_call: TRBJ2-1
cdr3_nt: TGTGCCAGCAGCTTGCCTAGCGGTTACAATGAGCAGTTCTTC
cdr3_aa: CASSLPSGYNEQFF

clone_size: -
v_call: TRBV10-3
d_call: TRBD1
j_call: TRBJ2-2
cdr3_nt: TGTGCCATCAGTGGGGACAGGGGAAATACCGGGGAGCTGTTTTTT
cdr3_aa: CAISGDRGNTGELFF

clone_size: -
v_call: TRBV7-9
d_call: -
j_call: TRBJ2-1
cdr3_nt: TGTGCCAGCAGCTTAGTGGGGGGTTCCTACAATGAGCAGTTCTTC
cdr3_aa: CASSLVGGSYNEQFF

clone_size: many
v_call: TRBV11-3
d_call: TRBD2
j_call: TRBJ2-5
cdr3_nt: TGTGCCAGCAGCCCAGGGGGGGCTAGCGGGAGGTTCCAAGAGACCCAGTACTTC
cdr3_aa: CASSPGGASGRFQETQYF

clone_size: -
v_call: TRBV6-5
d_call: TRBD1
j_call: TRBJ2-2
cdr3_nt: TGTGCCACCTACGACAGGGGGCGAACCGGGGAGCTGTTTTTT
cdr3_aa: CATYDRGRTGELFF

clone_size: -
v_call: TRBV9
d_call: TRBD1
j_call: TRBJ1-2
cdr3_nt: TGTGCCAGCAGCCCGGGACAGGCTAGCTATGGCTACACCTTC
cdr3_aa: CASSPGQASYGYTF

clone_size: few
v_call: TRBV4-1
d_call: TRBD1
j_call: TRBJ1-2
cdr3_nt: TGCGCCAGCAGTCGGGTCGGGGCAGGGGGAGGCTACACCTTC
cdr3_aa: CASSRVGAGGGYTF

clone_size: few
v_call: TRBV30
d_call: -
j_call: TRBJ1-4
cdr3_nt: TGTGCCTGGAGTTTGTACTCCGGAGACCTAGAAAAACTGTTTTTT
cdr3_aa: CAWSLYSGDLEKLFF

clone_size: -
v_call: TRBV9
d_call: TRBD1
j_call: TRBJ1-1
cdr3_nt: TGTGCCAGCAGCGTAGCTTGGACAGGTGAAGCTTTCTTT
cdr3_aa: CASSVAWTGEAFF

clone_size: -
v_call: TRBV19
d_call: TRBD1
j_call: TRBJ1-5
cdr3_nt: TGTGCCAGTAGTGCGACAGGGGGGGTTTGGAATCAGCCCCAGCATTTT
cdr3_aa: CASSATGGVWNQPQHF

clone_size: -
v_call: TRBV28
d_call: TRBD1
j_call: TRBJ2-6
cdr3_nt: TGTGCCAGCAGCCGGACAGGGGGCTCTGGGGCCAACGTCCTGACTTTC
cdr3_aa: CASSRTGGSGANVLTF

clone_size: -
v_call: TRBV27
d_call: -
j_call: TRBJ2-6
cdr3_nt: TGTGCCAGCAGTTTGGGTCAGGCTGGGGCCAACGTCCTGACTTTC
cdr3_aa: CASSLGQAGANVLTF

clone_size: -
v_call: TRBV11-3
d_call: TRBD1
j_call: TRBJ2-3
cdr3_nt: TGTGCCAGCAGCTTCGGACAGGGGGACACAGATACGCAGTATTTT
cdr3_aa: CASSFGQGDTDTQYF

clone_size: -
v_call: TRBV5-1
d_call: -
j_call: TRBJ1-2
cdr3_nt: TGCGCCAGCAGCAACGGACAGCCCTCCTCCTATGGCTACACCTTC
cdr3_aa: CASSNGQPSSYGYTF

clone_size: -
v_call: TRBV10-3
d_call: -
j_call: TRBJ1-1
cdr3_nt: TGTGCCATCAGTCAGACAGGAATGAACACTGAAGCTTTCTTT
cdr3_aa: CAISQTGMNTEAFF

clone_size: few
v_call: TRBV19
d_call: TRBD1
j_call: TRBJ1-1
cdr3_nt: TGTGCCAGTAGTCTAATACAGGGGCGCACTGAAGCTTTCTTT
cdr3_aa: CASSLIQGRTEAFF

clone_size: -
v_call: TRBV5-1
d_call: TRBD1
j_call: TRBJ1-1
cdr3_nt: TGCGCCAGCAGCTTAGGGGGCGAGAACACTGAAGCTTTCTTT
cdr3_aa: CASSLGGENTEAFF

clone_size: few
v_call: TRBV5-8
d_call: -
j_call: TRBJ2-5
cdr3_nt: TGTGCCAGCAGCCTCCTTGGGTTAGGGGCGGAGACCCAGTACTTC
cdr3_aa: CASSLLGLGAETQYF

clone_size: -
v_call: TRBV20-1
d_call: -
j_call: TRBJ1-2
cdr3_nt: TGCAGTGCTAGAGACGGGGATGGCTACACCTTC
cdr3_aa: CSARDGDGYTF

clone_size: -
v_call: TRBV7-9
d_call: TRBD1
j_call: TRBJ2-1
cdr3_nt: TGTGCCAGCAGCTTGGACAGGGCGCGCCATGAGCAGTTCTTC
cdr3_aa: CASSLDRARHEQFF

clone_size: -
v_call: TRBV19
d_call: -
j_call: TRBJ1-1
cdr3_nt: TGTGCCAGTAGTATACGACAAACCCGGGGATCGAACACTGAAGCTTTCTTT
cdr3_aa: CASSIRQTRGSNTEAFF

clone_size: -
v_call: TRBV30
d_call: -
j_call: TRBJ2-1
cdr3_nt: TGTGCCTGGAGTGTAGGGGCCGGCCAGTTAGGCTCCTACAATGAGCAGTTCTTC
cdr3_aa: CAWSVGAGQLGSYNEQFF

clone_size: -
v_call: TRBV18
d_call: -
j_call: TRBJ1-5
cdr3_nt: TGTGCCAGCTCACCGCAGGGGAATCAGCCCCAGCATTTT
cdr3_aa: CASSPQGNQPQHF

clone_size: -
v_call: TRBV5-1
d_call: TRBD1
j_call: TRBJ2-2
cdr3_nt: TGCGCCAGCAGCTTGGAAGGGGGCCGTACCGGGGAGCTGTTTTTT
cdr3_aa: CASSLEGGRTGELFF

clone_size: -
v_call: TRBV12-3/TRBV12-4
d_call: -
j_call: TRBJ1-1
cdr3_nt: TGTGCCAGCAGCCCACAACGGAACACTGAAGCTTTCTTT
cdr3_aa: CASSPQRNTEAFF

clone_size: -
v_call: TRBV7-9
d_call: -
j_call: TRBJ2-6
cdr3_nt: TGTGCCAGCAGCACAGGATCTGGGGCCAACGTCCTGACTTTC
cdr3_aa: CASSTGSGANVLTF

clone_size: -
v_call: TRBV27
d_call: -
j_call: TRBJ2-3
cdr3_nt: TGTGCCAGCAGTACCCCGGAGGCTAGCACAGATACGCAGTATTTT
cdr3_aa: CASSTPEASTDTQYF

clone_size: -
v_call: TRBV3-1/TRBV3-2
d_call: -
j_call: TRBJ2-3
cdr3_nt: TGTGCCAGCAGCAGCCGGGGTCGTGCAGATACGCAGTATTTT
cdr3_aa: CASSSRGRADTQYF

clone_size: -
v_call: TRBV29-1
d_call: TRBD1
j_call: TRBJ1-1
cdr3_nt: TGCAGCGTCCAGTCGGGACAGGATGGTTTCTTT
cdr3_aa: CSVQSGQDGFF

clone_size: -
v_call: TRBV7-2
d_call: -
j_call: TRBJ2-5
cdr3_nt: TGTGCCAGCAGCTCCACAGGGATCCAAGAGACCCAGTACTTC
cdr3_aa: CASSSTGIQETQYF

clone_size: -
v_call: TRBV12-5
d_call: TRBD2
j_call: TRBJ2-1
cdr3_nt: TGTGCTAGTGGTTTCCCTCTTAGCGGGAGGGCCTACAATGAGCAGTTCTTC
cdr3_aa: CASGFPLSGRAYNEQFF

clone_size: -
v_call: TRBV18
d_call: TRBD1
j_call: TRBJ2-3
cdr3_nt: TGTGCCAGCTCACCACCAGGACAGGGGGGAGATACGCAGTATTTT
cdr3_aa: CASSPPGQGGDTQYF

clone_size: -
v_call: TRBV13
d_call: -
j_call: TRBJ2-3
cdr3_nt: TGTGCCAGCAGCCTAGGTCTCACAGATACGCAGTATTTT
cdr3_aa: CASSLGLTDTQYF

clone_size: -
v_call: TRBV19
d_call: -
j_call: TRBJ1-4
cdr3_nt: TGTGCCAGTAGTATGAGCGTTATCATGGAAAAACTGTTTTTT
cdr3_aa: CASSMSVIMEKLFF

clone_size: -
v_call: TRBV30
d_call: -
j_call: TRBJ1-2
cdr3_nt: TGTGCCTGGAGTGCCACAGGGTTAGATGGCTACACCTTC
cdr3_aa: CAWSATGLDGYTF

clone_size: -
v_call: TRBV7-2
d_call: TRBD2
j_call: TRBJ2-3
cdr3_nt: TGTGCCAGCAGCTTGCGGCTAGCGGGAGATACGCAGTATTTT
cdr3_aa: CASSLRLAGDTQYF

clone_size: -
v_call: TRBV7-2
d_call: TRBD2
j_call: TRBJ2-1
cdr3_nt: TGTGCCAGCAGCTTATACAGGACTAGCGCGAACAATGAGCAGTTCTTC
cdr3_aa: CASSLYRTSANNEQFF

clone_size: once
v_call: TRBV5-1
d_call: TRBD1
j_call: TRBJ1-2
cdr3_nt: TGCGCCAGCAGCTATCTGGGACAGGGGGCCGATGGCTACACCTTC
cdr3_aa: CASSYLGQGADGYTF

clone_size: -
v_call: TRBV28
d_call: TRBD1
j_call: TRBJ1-5
cdr3_nt: TGTGCCAGCAGAGGACAGGGGGCGCTTCAGCCCCAGCATTTT
cdr3_aa: CASRGQGALQPQHF

clone_size: -
v_call: TRBV5-6
d_call: TRBD2
j_call: TRBJ2-5
cdr3_nt: TGTGCCAGCAGCCCCTCGGGGACTAGCGGGTTTGGAGAGACCCAGTACTTC
cdr3_aa: CASSPSGTSGFGETQYF

clone_size: -
v_call: TRBV11-3
d_call: -
j_call: TRBJ2-5
cdr3_nt: TGTGCCAGCAGCTTTATCTGGACAGCACAAGAGACCCAGTACTTC
cdr3_aa: CASSFIWTAQETQYF